The T cell receptor (beta chain) under discussion was sequenced for a study of cytomegalovirus exposure and HLA in healthy donors. V was pared by 3 bases and J by 13 bases, with 15 bases between. The CDR3 runs to 13 residues. CDR1 and CDR2 (germline): MRHNA, SNTAGT. This PCR relied on a set of 60 Vbeta primers and 13 Jbeta primers. The table came from immunoSEQ multiplex PCR; TCRdb's copy has only in-frame clones and leaves some out. This sample has approximately 150,000 clones; 64% occur once, and the top ten carry around 3%. This clone was detected a few times. The sequencing sample was made of PBMCs. This TCR was recovered from a woman between 25 and 40 years old in good health and CMV-seropositive. V usage is TRBV6-4 and J usage is TRBJ1-4; D not resolved. The CDR3: CASSESPGVGLFF. CDR3 sequence (DNA): TGTGCCAGCAGTGAATCTCCCGGGGTCGGACTGTTTTTT.